This is a list of T cell receptor beta chains from one sample in a study of control samples from healthy donors and cancer patients. Profiled with immunoSEQ multiplex PCR; TCRdb holds only in-frame clones, not every one. The sample lists tens of thousands of clones, just under 85% occurring once. The sample taken for sequencing was blood. These receptor sequences come from a man aged 25 to 45 in good health. Both conserved end residues are part of each CDR3. A D gene is named only where the DNA matches it firmly.

CDR3 protein	CDR3 DNA	V gene	J gene	D gene
CASSSRTGNTEAFF	TGTGCCAGCAGTTCCAGGACAGGGAACACTGAAGCTTTCTTT	TRBV6-5	TRBJ1-1	TRBD1
CASSVASGTEAFF	TGTGCCAGCAGCGTAGCTTCCGGGACCGAAGCTTTCTTT	TRBV9	TRBJ1-1	-
CASSKAKGCTDTQYF	TGTGCCAGCAGCAAAGCAAAAGGTTGCACAGATACGCAGTATTTT	TRBV21-1	TRBJ2-3	-
CAISDQGGVETQYF	TGTGCCATCAGTGATCAGGGGGGCGTAGAGACCCAGTACTTC	TRBV10-3	TRBJ2-5	-
CASSQDRELGSYEQYF	TGCGCCAGCAGTCAAGACAGGGAGTTGGGTTCCTACGAGCAGTACTTC	TRBV23-1	TRBJ2-7	TRBD1
CASSSGYEQFF	TGCGCCAGCAGTTCCGGATATGAGCAGTTCTTC	TRBV10-2	TRBJ2-1	-
CASSLTTGHNSPLHF	TGTGCCAGCAGTTTAACTACAGGGCACAATTCACCCCTCCACTTT	TRBV27	TRBJ1-6	-
CASSFGVSRQETQYF	TGTGCCAGCAGCTTTGGTGTCAGCAGACAAGAGACCCAGTACTTC	TRBV5-6	TRBJ2-5	-
CASSPRHREAFF	TGTGCCAGCTCACCAAGACATCGTGAAGCTTTCTTT	TRBV18	TRBJ1-1	-
CASSFGLYRIPGELFF	TGTGCCAGCAGCTTTGGTCTCTACCGTATCCCCGGGGAGCTGTTTTTT	TRBV13	TRBJ2-2	-